These 22 T cell receptor beta chains originate from one sample sequenced in a study of T cell clonotyping in hematopoietic cell transplantation. Time point defined: recipient sample about 28 days before transplant, after cytoreduction. Profiled with immunoSEQ multiplex PCR; TCRdb holds only in-frame clones, not every one. The profile covers tens of thousands of clones, with roughly 91% appearing a single time and 2% to 2.5% taken by the ten largest. The specimen comprised peripheral blood mononuclear cells, sampled before stem cell transplant. These receptors were obtained from a middle-aged man with acute myeloid leukemia. Some clones in this sample may be carry-over from other donors' samples.

J is TRBJ2-1 and V is TRBV9; D gene unclear. V was clipped by 1 base and J by 8 bases, with 10 bases between them. The CDR3 has 13 amino acids. The germline gives CDR1 SGDLS, CDR2 YYNGEE. CDR3 in amino acids: CASSVLGRHEQFF. CDR3 in DNA: TGTGCCAGCAGCGTACTGGGTCGGCATGAGCAGTTCTTC.

The genes are TRBV28 and TRBJ1-2, with TRBD1 as a possible D gene (5 bases). V was clipped by 8 bases and J by 5 bases, with 9 bases between them. Germline CDR1 reads MDHEN; CDR2 reads SYDVKM. CDR3 length equals 11 residues. The chain's CDR3 is CASGALYGYTF. The CDR3 DNA reads TGTGCCAGCGGGGCGCTGTATGGCTACACCTTC.

The chain has TRBV28 and TRBJ1-2; D is perhaps TRBD1 (5 bases). The CDR3 has 15 residues. CDR1 MDHEN and CDR2 SYDVKM come from the germline V gene. The V gene lost 6 bases and the J gene lost 7 bases, with 21 bases spanning the gap. The CDR3 DNA sequence: TGTGCCAGCAGCTTTAAGAATAGGGGCACAGTTGGCTACACCTTC. This sequence encodes CASSFKNRGTVGYTF.

The chain carries TRBV28 and TRBJ2-2; D is perhaps TRBD1 (5 bases). This CDR3 is built from 12 residues. Trimming pared 6 bases from V and 9 bases from J, leaving 11 bases between. Germline lookup yields CDR1 MDHEN and CDR2 SYDVKM. In DNA form, the CDR3 reads TGTGCCAGCAGCCTAGGGGTCAGGGAGCTGTTTTTT. Residues: CASSLGVRELFF.

The rearrangement uses TRBV18 and TRBJ1-2, with D possibly being TRBD1 (6 bases). This CDR3 comprises 18 residues. Germline-derived CDR1 and CDR2 are KGHSH and LQKENI. V was pared by 8 bases and J by 1 base, with 26 bases between. CDR3 amino acids: CASTRSVNQGRSNYGYTF. The CDR3 region has the DNA TGTGCCAGCACCCGGTCCGTTAACCAGGGGAGGAGTAACTATGGCTACACCTTC.

The rearrangement joins TRBV7-2 to TRBJ2-7; D is unresolved. The germline V and J ends were trimmed by 1 base and 4 bases, with 11 bases remaining between them. Germline V gene data show CDR1 as SGHTA and CDR2 as FQGNSA. This CDR3 comprises 14 residues. The CDR3 loop reads CASSLGPTVYEQYF. For the CDR3, the DNA is TGTGCCAGCAGCTTAGGGCCGACCGTTTACGAGCAGTACTTC.

J is TRBJ2-2 and V is TRBV2; D assignment may be TRBD1 or TRBD2 (5 bases each). V was cut by 5 bases and J by 6 bases, with 10 bases left in between. Germline lookup yields CDR1 SNHLY and CDR2 FYNNEI. The length of the CDR3 is 13 residues. The CDR3 is CASSIEGSGELFF. In DNA, the CDR3 is TGTGCCAGCAGTATTGAGGGGTCCGGGGAGCTGTTTTTT.

This clone occurred once. V and J are TRBV6-6 and TRBJ1-1, with 7 bases fitting TRBD1. Germline V gene lookup returns CDR1 MNHNY and CDR2 SVGAGI (reference sequence). The CDR3 covers 13 residues. Trimming removed 4 bases from V and 11 bases from J; junction bases left unmatched: 10. The CDR3 bases are TGTGCCAGCAGTTCATTAACAACAGGGGAGGCTTTCTTT. Residues: CASSSLTTGEAFF.

The chain combines TRBV13 with TRBJ1-2; D perhaps matches TRBD1 (6 bases). Per germline, CDR1 PRHDT and CDR2 FYEKMQ (reference sequence). The CDR3 covers 14 residues. V was pared by 5 bases and J by 6 bases, with 16 bases between. The CDR3 DNA follows: TGTGCCAGCAGCCACGGACAGAGATGGGATGGCTACACCTTC. It is translated as CASSHGQRWDGYTF.

The V and J genes are TRBV5-6 and TRBJ2-7, with TRBD1 matching over 11 bases. The CDR3 is made up of 16 amino acids. The trim removed 3 bases at V and 6 bases at J, leaving 11 bases unmatched. The V gene's germline CDR1 is SGHDT and CDR2 YYEEEE. The CDR3 region has the DNA TGTGCCAGCAGCTCCCCCGGGACAGGGGGATCCGTCGAGCAGTACTTC. Translation gives CASSSPGTGGSVEQYF.

The V gene is TRBV5-6, the J gene TRBJ1-1; D is undetermined. Germline V gives CDR1 SGHDT, CDR2 YYEEEE. The V end lost 3 bases, the J end lost 4 bases, and 7 bases lay between the germline ends. This CDR3 has 12 residues. CDR3 bases: TGTGCCAGCAGCTCCCGCGGCACTGAAGCTTTCTTT. Its protein product is CASSSRGTEAFF. Full variable domain (rest looked up from reference TRBV5-6 and TRBJ1-1): DAGVTQSPTHLIKTRGQQVTLRCSPKSGHDTVSWYQQALGQGPQFIFQYYEEEERQRGNFPDRFSGHQFPNYSSELNVNALLLGDSALYLCASSSRGTEAFFGQGTRLTVV.

V usage is TRBV28 and J usage is TRBJ1-5; D uncertain. The ends were cut back, 5 bases at V and 1 base at J, with 12 bases in the middle. Looked up from germline, CDR1 is MDHEN and CDR2 is SYDVKM. The length of the CDR3 is 15 residues. This CDR3 is CASSAGERSNQPQHF. DNA for the CDR3: TGTGCCAGCAGTGCCGGGGAACGCAGCAATCAGCCCCAGCATTTT. Full variable domain (rest looked up from reference TRBV28 and TRBJ1-5): DVKVTQSSRYLVKRTGEKVFLECVQDMDHENMFWYRQDPGLGLRLIYFSYDVKMKEKGDIPEGYSVSREKKERFSLILESASTNQTSMYLCASSAGERSNQPQHFGDGTRLSIL.

The gene calls are TRBV10-3 and TRBJ2-3; weak D call: TRBD1 (6 bases). This CDR3 contains 14 residues. Germline lookup yields CDR1 ENHRY and CDR2 SYGVKD. Between the trimmed V and J ends, which lost 3 bases and 4 bases, there was a span of 11 bases. The CDR3 here is CAISEGQGPDTQYF. In DNA, the CDR3 is TGTGCCATCAGTGAAGGGCAGGGGCCAGATACGCAGTATTTT.

V is TRBV19 and J is TRBJ1-1; D remains unclear. The CDR3 sequence is 13 residues long. Trimming cost V 3 bases and J 5 bases, with 10 bases left between them. In germline, CDR1 is LNHDA, CDR2 SQIVND (reference sequence). The CDR3 reads CASSISPRTEAFF. For the CDR3, the DNA is TGTGCCAGTAGTATCTCCCCGAGGACTGAAGCTTTCTTT.

The J gene is TRBJ2-3, the V gene TRBV6-5, with 7 bases matching TRBD2. The CDR3 has 15 residues. Germline V gives CDR1 MNHEY, CDR2 SVGAGI. V was clipped by 3 bases and J by 2 bases; unmatched bases: 5. The CDR3 sequence: CASSYGGSSTDTQYF. Written as DNA, the CDR3 is TGTGCCAGCAGTTATGGCGGGAGTTCCACAGATACGCAGTATTTT.

The chain has TRBV28 and TRBJ2-1; 8 nucleotides agree with TRBD2. Germline V gene sequence: CDR1 MDHEN, CDR2 SYDVKM. The CDR3 has 15 amino acids. Losses at the gene ends were 2 bases for V and 7 bases for J; bases not matched to a gene: 7. The CDR3 DNA follows: TGTGCCAGCAGTTTACGCGGGACTAGTAAGAATGAGCAGTTCTTC. Encoded protein: CASSLRGTSKNEQFF.

The chain uses TRBV7-2 and TRBJ2-3, with D perhaps TRBD1 (5 bases). Trimming took 8 bases from V and 4 from J, leaving 13 bases between them. Germline V lookup: CDR1 SGHTA, CDR2 FQGNSA. This CDR3 has 13 residues. The CDR3 DNA reads TGTGCCAGCCACGGAAGGGGCCCAGATACGCAGTATTTT. It translates to CASHGRGPDTQYF. Variable domain in full (rest from reference TRBV7-2 and TRBJ2-3): GAGVSQSPSNKVTEKGKDVELRCDPISGHTALYWYRQSLGQGLEFLIYFQGNSAPDKSGLPSDRFSAERTGGSVSTLTIQRTQQEDSAVYLCASHGRGPDTQYFGPGTRLTVL.

This sequence joins TRBV2 and TRBJ1-2, with 10 positions matching TRBD1. The V segment lost 6 bases and the J segment 4 bases; nucleotides outside the gene matches: 5. CDR3 size: 14 residues. Germline V CDR1 and CDR2: SNHLY, FYNNEI. The CDR3 DNA reads TGTGCCAGCAGAATGACAGGGGGCTCCTATGGCTACACCTTC. Its protein product is CASRMTGGSYGYTF.

This clone is a singleton in its sample. The CDR3 here is CAICQKAGDTEAFF. In DNA form, the CDR3 reads TGTGCCATCTGCCAGAAGGCGGGGGACACTGAAGCTTTCTTT. V usage is TRBV10-3 and J usage is TRBJ1-1, with D maybe TRBD1 (5 bases). This CDR3 has 14 amino acids. Germline V gene data show CDR1 as ENHRY and CDR2 as SYGVKD. Trimming shortened V by 8 bases and J by 3 bases, and 16 bases separated the two germline ends.

This chain connects TRBV7-3 to TRBJ1-6; 8 bases fit TRBD1. Germline V gene lookup returns CDR1 SGHTA and CDR2 FQGTGA. The junction had 7 bases not matched to a gene; V was cut back by 3 bases and J by 12 bases. The CDR3 is 14 residues long. The CDR3 region is CASSLSGQGEPLHF. The CDR3 coding sequence is TGTGCCAGCAGCTTGTCAGGACAGGGTGAACCCCTCCACTTT.

This clone has only a few counts. J is TRBJ2-2 and V is TRBV9; TRBD2 agrees at 10 bases. CDR3 length: 17 residues. Germline CDR1 and CDR2: SGDLS and YYNGEE. The J segment lost 7 bases and the V segment lost 1 base, leaving 10 bases of the junction unmatched. The CDR3 sequence is CASSVRTSGPVGGELFF. CDR3 bases: TGTGCCAGCAGCGTACGGACTAGCGGACCGGTAGGCGGGGAGCTGTTTTTT.

This chain connects TRBV28 to TRBJ1-1; D is unresolved. The V end was cut by 6 bases, the J end by 7 bases, with 12 bases between. The length of the CDR3 is 12 residues. The germline gives CDR1 MDHEN, CDR2 SYDVKM. Written as DNA, the CDR3 is TGTGCCAGCAGCATATTACACCGTGAAGCTTTCTTT. Protein product: CASSILHREAFF.